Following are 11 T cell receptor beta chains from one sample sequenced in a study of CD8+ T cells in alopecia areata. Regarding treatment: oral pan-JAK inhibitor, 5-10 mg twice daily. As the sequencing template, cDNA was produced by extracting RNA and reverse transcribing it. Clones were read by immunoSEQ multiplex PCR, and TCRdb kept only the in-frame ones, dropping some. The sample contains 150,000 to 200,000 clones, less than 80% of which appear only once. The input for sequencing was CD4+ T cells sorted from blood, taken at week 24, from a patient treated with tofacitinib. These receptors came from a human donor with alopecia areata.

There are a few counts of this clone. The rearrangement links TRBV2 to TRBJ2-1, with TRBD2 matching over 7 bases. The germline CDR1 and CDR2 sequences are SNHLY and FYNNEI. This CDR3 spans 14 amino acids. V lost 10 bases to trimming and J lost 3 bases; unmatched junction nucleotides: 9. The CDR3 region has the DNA TGTGCCACTACGGGGGGTCGTGGCTACAATGAGCAGTTCTTC. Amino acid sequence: CATTGGRGYNEQFF.

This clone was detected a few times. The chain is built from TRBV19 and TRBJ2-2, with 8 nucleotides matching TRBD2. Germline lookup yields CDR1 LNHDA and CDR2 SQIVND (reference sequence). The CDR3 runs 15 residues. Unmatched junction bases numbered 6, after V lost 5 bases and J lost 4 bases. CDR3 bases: TGTGCCAGTAGTCCGCGGACTAGCCCCACCGGGGAGCTGTTTTTT. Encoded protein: CASSPRTSPTGELFF.

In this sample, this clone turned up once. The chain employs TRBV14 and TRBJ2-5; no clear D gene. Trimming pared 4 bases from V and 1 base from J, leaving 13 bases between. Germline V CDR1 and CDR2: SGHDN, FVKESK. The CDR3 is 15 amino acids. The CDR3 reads CASSPRASAQETQYF. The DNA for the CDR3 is TGTGCCAGCAGCCCCCGGGCCTCGGCCCAAGAGACCCAGTACTTC.

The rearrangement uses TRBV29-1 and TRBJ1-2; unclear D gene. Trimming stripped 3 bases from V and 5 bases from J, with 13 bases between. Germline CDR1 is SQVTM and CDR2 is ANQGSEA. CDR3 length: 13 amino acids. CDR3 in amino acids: CSVEGPTVYGYTF. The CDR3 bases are TGCAGCGTTGAGGGCCCCACTGTTTATGGCTACACCTTC.

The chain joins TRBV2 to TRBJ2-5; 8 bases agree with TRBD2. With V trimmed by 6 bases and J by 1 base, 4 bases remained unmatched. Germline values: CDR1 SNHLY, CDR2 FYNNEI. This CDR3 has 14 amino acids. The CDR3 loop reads CASSQSGSQETQYF. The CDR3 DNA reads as TGTGCCAGCAGCCAAAGCGGGAGCCAAGAGACCCAGTACTTC. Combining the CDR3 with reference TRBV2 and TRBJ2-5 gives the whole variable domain EPEVTQTPSHQVTQMGQEVILRCVPISNHLYFYWYRQILGQKVEFLVSFYNNEISEKSEIFDDQFSVERPDGSNFTLKIRSTKLEDSAMYFCASSQSGSQETQYFGPGTRLLVL.

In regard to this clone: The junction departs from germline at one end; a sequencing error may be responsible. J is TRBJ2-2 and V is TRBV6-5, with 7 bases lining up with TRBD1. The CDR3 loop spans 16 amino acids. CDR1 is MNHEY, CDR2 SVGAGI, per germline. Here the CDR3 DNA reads TGTGCCAGCACTTACAGACAGGGAGTAGGCACCGGGGAGCTGTTTTTT. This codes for CASTYRQGVGTGELFF.

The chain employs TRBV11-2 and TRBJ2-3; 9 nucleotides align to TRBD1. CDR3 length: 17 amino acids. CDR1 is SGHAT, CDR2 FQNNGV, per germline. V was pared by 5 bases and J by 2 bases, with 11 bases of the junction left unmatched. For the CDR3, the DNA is TGTGCCAGCAGCCCCTACCCGGGACAGGGATACACAGATACGCAGTATTTT. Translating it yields CASSPYPGQGYTDTQYF.

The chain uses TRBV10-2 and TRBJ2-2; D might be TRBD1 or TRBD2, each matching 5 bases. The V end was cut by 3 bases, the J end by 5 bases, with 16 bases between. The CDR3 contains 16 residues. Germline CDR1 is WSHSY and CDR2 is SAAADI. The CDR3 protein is CASSEMGVSRTGELFF. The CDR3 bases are TGCGCCAGCAGTGAAATGGGGGTATCTCGAACCGGGGAGCTGTTTTTT.

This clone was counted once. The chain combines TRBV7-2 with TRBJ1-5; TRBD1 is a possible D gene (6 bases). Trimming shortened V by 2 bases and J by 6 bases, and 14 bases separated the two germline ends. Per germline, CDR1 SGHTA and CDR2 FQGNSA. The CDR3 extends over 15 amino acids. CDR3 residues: CASSLSGGQGQPQHF. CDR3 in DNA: TGTGCCAGCAGCTTATCGGGGGGGCAAGGTCAGCCCCAGCATTTT.

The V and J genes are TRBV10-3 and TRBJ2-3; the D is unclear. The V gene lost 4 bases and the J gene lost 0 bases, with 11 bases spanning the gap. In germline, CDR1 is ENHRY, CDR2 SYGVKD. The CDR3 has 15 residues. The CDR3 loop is CAISGYDPSTDTQYF. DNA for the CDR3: TGTGCCATCAGTGGGTACGACCCGAGCACAGATACGCAGTATTTT.

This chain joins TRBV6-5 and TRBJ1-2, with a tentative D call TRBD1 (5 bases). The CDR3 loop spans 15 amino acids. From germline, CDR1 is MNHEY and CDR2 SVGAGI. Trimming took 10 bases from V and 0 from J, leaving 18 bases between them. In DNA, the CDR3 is TGTGCCACCTCGAATCTCAGGGACGCTAACTATGGCTACACCTTC. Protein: CATSNLRDANYGYTF.